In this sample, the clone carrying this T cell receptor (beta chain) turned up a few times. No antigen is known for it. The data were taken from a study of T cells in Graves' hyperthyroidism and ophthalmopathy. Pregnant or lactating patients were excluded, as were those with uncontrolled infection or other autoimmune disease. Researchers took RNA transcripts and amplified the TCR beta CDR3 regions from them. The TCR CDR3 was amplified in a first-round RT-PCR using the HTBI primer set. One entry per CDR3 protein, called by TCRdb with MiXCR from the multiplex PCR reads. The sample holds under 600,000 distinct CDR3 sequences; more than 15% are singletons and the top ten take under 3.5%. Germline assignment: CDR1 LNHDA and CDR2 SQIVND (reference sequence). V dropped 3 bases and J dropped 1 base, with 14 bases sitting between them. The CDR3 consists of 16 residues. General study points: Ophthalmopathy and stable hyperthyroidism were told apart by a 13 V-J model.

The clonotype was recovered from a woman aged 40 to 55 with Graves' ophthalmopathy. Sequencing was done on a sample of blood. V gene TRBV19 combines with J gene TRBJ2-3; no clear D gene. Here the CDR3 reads CASSIGQASRTDTQYF. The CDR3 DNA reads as TGTGCCAGTAGTATTGGGCAGGCCTCTCGCACAGATACGCAGTATTTT.